The 25 T cell receptor beta chains presented below share a single source sample, sequenced in a study of T cell changes during pregnancy in multiple sclerosis. Data came from immunoSEQ multiplex PCR; TCRdb stores just in-frame clones and leaves some out. The table records approximately 130,000 clones, roughly 96% of them present only once. The source material was peripheral blood, sampled after pregnancy. The receptors shown here come from a female donor with multiple sclerosis, enrolled in a pregnancy study.

This clone showed up just once. The rearrangement uses TRBV10-1 and TRBJ2-7; 7 bases align to TRBD2. The V and J ends lost 0 bases and 3 bases, in that order; junction bases with no gene match: 8. CDR3 length equals 16 residues. Per the germline V gene, CDR1 is WNHNN and CDR2 is SYGVQD (reference sequence). CDR3 nucleotide sequence: TGCGCCAGCAGTGAGTCGACTTGGGCTAGCGGCTACGAGCAGTACTTC. Translating gives CASSESTWASGYEQYF.

This chain connects TRBV18 to TRBJ2-7; 9 bases are shared with TRBD1. Germline V CDR1 and CDR2: KGHSH, LQKENI. With 3 bases clipped from V and 4 bases from J, the junction kept 4 bases outside the gene matches. This CDR3 spans 14 amino acids. This CDR3 is CASSPPGQGYEQYF. In DNA form, the CDR3 reads TGTGCCAGCTCACCCCCGGGACAGGGATACGAGCAGTACTTC.

J is TRBJ1-2 and V is TRBV6-1; TRBD1 is a possible D gene (5 bases). This CDR3 contains 12 residues. Germline V gene sequence: CDR1 MNHNS, CDR2 SASEGT. V gave up 8 bases and J gave up 5 bases, with 12 bases separating them. This chain's CDR3 is CASGEPGYGYTF. In DNA, the CDR3 is TGTGCCAGCGGAGAACCAGGGTATGGCTACACCTTC.

The rearrangement joins TRBV14 to TRBJ2-3; a possible D gene is TRBD2 (5 bases). The germline CDR1 and CDR2 sequences are SGHDN and FVKESK. The V end lost 5 bases, the J end lost 3 bases, and 9 bases lay between the germline ends. There are 13 residues in the CDR3. The CDR3 DNA follows: TGTGCCAGCAGCTTCACGGGAACAGATACGCAGTATTTT. Its translation is CASSFTGTDTQYF.

The gene calls are TRBV7-2 and TRBJ2-4, with 7 positions matching TRBD2. V trimming: 0 bases; J trimming: 6 bases; junction bases outside the gene matches: 8. The germline V gene has CDR1 SGHTA and CDR2 FQGNSA. The CDR3 runs 16 residues. The CDR3 bases are TGTGCCAGCAGCTTAGCCGTGGGGGGGGATCGAAACATTCAGTACTTC. Its protein product is CASSLAVGGDRNIQYF. The variable domain in full, completed from reference TRBV7-2 and TRBJ2-4, reads GAGVSQSPSNKVTEKGKDVELRCDPISGHTALYWYRQSLGQGLEFLIYFQGNSAPDKSGLPSDRFSAERTGGSVSTLTIQRTQQEDSAVYLCASSLAVGGDRNIQYFGAGTRLSVL.

The chain is built from TRBV27 and TRBJ2-7, with D maybe TRBD2 (6 bases). Germline CDR1 MNHEY, CDR2 SMNVEV (reference sequence). The CDR3 runs to 15 residues. Trimming cost V 5 bases and J 4 bases, with 18 bases left between them. CDR3 DNA: TGTGCCAGCAGTGACCGATCGGGAGAAAGATACGAGCAGTACTTC. This gives the protein CASSDRSGERYEQYF.

The chain employs TRBV28 and TRBJ2-5; TRBD2 aligns across 10 bases. The CDR3 covers 14 residues. Losses at the gene ends were 4 bases for V and 4 bases for J; bases not matched to a gene: 3. Per germline, CDR1 MDHEN and CDR2 SYDVKM. The CDR3 spells CASSSSGRGETQYF. The CDR3 DNA reads TGTGCCAGCAGTTCTAGCGGGAGAGGAGAGACCCAGTACTTC. The complete variable domain, with remaining parts taken from reference TRBV28 and TRBJ2-5, reads DVKVTQSSRYLVKRTGEKVFLECVQDMDHENMFWYRQDPGLGLRLIYFSYDVKMKEKGDIPEGYSVSREKKERFSLILESASTNQTSMYLCASSSSGRGETQYFGPGTRLLVL.

V is TRBV5-1 and J is TRBJ2-1; D remains unclear. This CDR3 comprises 16 residues. Germline V gene data show CDR1 as SGHRS and CDR2 as YFSETQ. The ends were cut back, 0 bases at V and 0 bases at J, with 10 bases in the middle. This CDR3 is CASSLGVPGSYNEQFF. CDR3 in DNA: TGCGCCAGCAGCTTGGGGGTTCCAGGCTCCTACAATGAGCAGTTCTTC.

V is TRBV5-1 and J is TRBJ2-2; 7 bases are shared with TRBD2. The germline gives CDR1 SGHRS, CDR2 YFSETQ. The CDR3 loop spans 14 amino acids. The trim removed 2 bases at V and 3 bases at J, leaving 1 base unmatched. Here the CDR3 reads CASSFGGDTGELFF. In DNA, the CDR3 is TGCGCCAGCAGCTTTGGGGGGGACACCGGGGAGCTGTTTTTT.

The J gene is TRBJ1-2, the V gene TRBV27; D call uncertain. This CDR3 is 19 amino acids long. The germline V gene encodes CDR1 MNHEY and CDR2 SMNVEV (reference sequence). V dropped 6 bases and J dropped 0 bases, with 26 bases sitting between them. The CDR3 DNA is TGTGCCAGCAGATTCCTCCGGGAAAATCTAACTTCAACTAACTATGGCTACACCTTC. This sequence encodes CASRFLRENLTSTNYGYTF.

This clone was detected only once. Written as DNA, the CDR3 is TGTGCCATCAGTGAGTCGACTAGACAAGATACGCAGTATTTT. Protein sequence: CAISESTRQDTQYF. The chain employs TRBV10-3 and TRBJ2-3, with D possibly TRBD2 on 6 matching bases. CDR1 is ENHRY and CDR2 is SYGVKD in the germline V gene. The CDR3 has 14 residues. Deletions cut 0 bases from V and 5 bases from J, with 9 bases between.

The rearrangement joins TRBV7-9 to TRBJ2-7; D gene unclear. The CDR3 has 14 amino acids. The V gene's germline CDR1 is SEHNR and CDR2 FQNEAQ (reference sequence). V was cut by 5 bases and J by 2 bases, with 13 bases left in between. CDR3 sequence: CASSPPRLTYEQYF. The DNA for the CDR3 is TGTGCCAGCAGCCCGCCGCGATTAACCTACGAGCAGTACTTC.

This clone was counted a single time. This rearrangement joins TRBV25-1 to TRBJ2-7; a weak D match, TRBD2 (5 bases). Germline V lookup: CDR1 MGHDK, CDR2 SYGVNS. V lost 8 bases, J lost 12 bases, and 23 bases lay in between. CDR3 length equals 13 residues. The CDR3 spells CASVPTKLLRWYF. In DNA form, the CDR3 reads TGTGCCAGCGTACCGACTAAACTCCTACGTTGGTACTTC.

The chain's CDR3 is CASSLGGRLYTEAFF. The CDR3 DNA reads as TGTGCCAGCTCCCTCGGGGGTAGGTTGTACACTGAAGCTTTCTTT. The rearrangement joins TRBV18 to TRBJ1-1; D may be TRBD1 (5 bases). Germline V lookup: CDR1 KGHSH, CDR2 LQKENI. The CDR3 runs 15 residues. V lost 6 bases and J lost 3, with 17 bases in between.

The chain recombines TRBV15 with TRBJ2-3; tentative D call: TRBD2 (5 bases). Germline values: CDR1 LNHNV, CDR2 YYDKDF (reference sequence). CDR3 size: 15 residues. V lost 4 bases to trimming and J lost 3 bases, with 14 bases between them. CDR3 bases: TGTGCCACCAGCACCCCAAGGGTAGCGACAGATACGCAGTATTTT. Translating gives CATSTPRVATDTQYF.

The gene calls are TRBV6-1 and TRBJ2-1, with 10 nucleotides matching TRBD2. CDR3 length: 16 amino acids. J gave up 5 bases and V 0 bases, and 4 bases lay outside the gene matches. The germline V gene encodes CDR1 MNHNS and CDR2 SASEGT. DNA of the CDR3: TGTGCCAGCAGTGAAGCTTGGACTAGCGGTCACAATGAGCAGTTCTTC. It encodes CASSEAWTSGHNEQFF.

The chain is built from TRBV18 and TRBJ1-5; 9 nucleotides match TRBD1. The V gene's germline CDR1 is KGHSH and CDR2 LQKENI. This CDR3 comprises 16 residues. Unmatched junction bases numbered 10, after V lost 4 bases and J lost 6 bases. CDR3: CASSQDRGQRGQPQHF. The CDR3 nucleotides read TGTGCCAGCTCACAGGACAGGGGACAAAGAGGTCAGCCCCAGCATTTT.

The chain couples TRBV19 to TRBJ2-7; 13 bases line up with TRBD2. Trimming cost V 6 bases and J 3 bases; bases outside gene matches: 5. Germline-derived CDR1 and CDR2 are LNHDA and SQIVND (reference sequence). The CDR3 consists of 15 residues. This CDR3 reads CASRTSGRAHYEQYF. The CDR3 nucleotides read TGTGCCAGTAGAACTAGCGGGAGGGCCCACTACGAGCAGTACTTC.

The rearrangement joins TRBV27 to TRBJ2-7; D unclear. This CDR3 has 14 amino acids. The germline CDR1 and CDR2 sequences are MNHEY and SMNVEV (reference sequence). V gave up 0 bases and J gave up 2 bases, with 8 bases separating them. CDR3 nucleotides: TGTGCCAGCAGTTTATCGACACCTCCCTACGAGCAGTACTTC. This codes for CASSLSTPPYEQYF.

The rearrangement uses TRBV6-5 and TRBJ2-1; TRBD2 matches 8 bases. Germline V gene sequence: CDR1 MNHEY, CDR2 SVGAGI. J gave up 3 bases and V 6 bases, and 7 bases lay outside the gene matches. The CDR3 is made up of 15 amino acids. CDR3 in amino acids: CASRDGLAIYNEQFF. The CDR3 DNA reads as TGTGCCAGCAGAGACGGACTAGCCATCTACAATGAGCAGTTCTTC.

This clone was recorded only once. The rearrangement joins TRBV28 to TRBJ2-1; 7 bases match TRBD2. Trimming at V came to 2 bases and at J to 10 bases, leaving 8 bases not matched to a gene. Germline V gene data show CDR1 as MDHEN and CDR2 as SYDVKM. The CDR3 covers 14 residues. CDR3 DNA: TGTGCCAGCAGTTTAGCTAGCGGCCGCATGGAGCAGTTCTTC. Protein: CASSLASGRMEQFF.

V and J are TRBV11-2 and TRBJ2-7; 7 positions match TRBD2. Germline CDR1 and CDR2: SGHAT and FQNNGV. This CDR3 has 16 residues. V was clipped by 3 bases and J by 3 bases; unmatched bases: 11. This chain's CDR3 is CASSFRGGGQVYEQYF. CDR3 in DNA: TGTGCCAGCAGCTTCCGTGGGGGGGGTCAGGTCTACGAGCAGTACTTC.

The chain links TRBV19 to TRBJ2-7; 10 bases line up with TRBD1. J was trimmed by 10 bases and V by 3 bases; bases with no gene match: 12. The CDR3 spans 15 residues. The germline gives CDR1 LNHDA, CDR2 SQIVND (reference sequence). The CDR3: CASSIGRDRGHLQYF. Written as DNA, the CDR3 is TGTGCCAGTAGTATCGGGCGGGACAGGGGACACTTACAGTACTTC.

The gene calls are TRBV11-2 and TRBJ2-7, with TRBD2 matching 12 bases. Germline CDR1 SGHAT, CDR2 FQNNGV. The CDR3 is 15 amino acids. The V and J ends lost 1 base and 3 bases, in that order; junction bases with no gene match: 1. CDR3 region: CASSLGLAGVYEQYF. CDR3 DNA: TGTGCCAGCAGCTTAGGACTAGCGGGAGTCTACGAGCAGTACTTC.

The chain carries TRBV21-1 and TRBJ1-5; the D segment call TRBD1 is taken from the table without a DNA check. TRBV21-1 is described as a pseudogene. The CDR3 contains 17 residues. CDR3 nucleotides: TGTGCCAGCAGCAGACAGGTTGAGGGTGTTAGCAATCAGCCCCAGCATTTT. Residues: CASSRQVEGVSNQPQHF.